This TCR beta chain was recorded in a study of cytomegalovirus exposure and HLA in healthy donors. The CDR3 sequence is 14 residues long. Trimming left V 3 bases short and J 4 bases short, with 13 bases between. Germline V gene data show CDR1 as KGHSH and CDR2 as LQKENI. PCR amplification relied on 60 Vbeta primers (plus 13 Jbeta primers). Profiled with immunoSEQ multiplex PCR; TCRdb holds only in-frame clones, not every one. Of fewer than 90,000 clones in the sample, about three quarters were seen once. The chain joins TRBV18 to TRBJ2-7; no reliable D call. Specimen: PBMCs. The receptor was derived from a man younger than 45 in good health and CMV-seropositive. The CDR3 DNA reads TGTGCCAGCTCACCTCCCTCAACAAAGTACGAGCAGTACTTC. Residues: CASSPPSTKYEQYF.